A selection of T cell receptor beta chains follows, all from one sample in a study of CD8 T cells in ankylosing spondylitis. MiXCR, run by TCRdb on the 5' RACE reads, gives a single entry per CDR3 protein. The sample lists 200,000 or so distinct CDR3 sequences; around a sixth were seen once. Material: blood, either unsorted or a sorted T cell fraction (not recorded which). Receptors were obtained from a male donor under 30 with ankylosing spondylitis or in good health (not recorded which). Each CDR3 is given with its conserved first and last residue.

CDR3aa,v_gene,j_gene
CASSQANSGYNEQFF,TRBV4-1,TRBJ2-1
CSVRGQATDYGYTF,TRBV29-1,TRBJ1-2
CASSLFRPTGETQYF,TRBV5-6,TRBJ2-5
CASSLFPGQGYNEQFF,TRBV5-5,TRBJ2-1
CASTDGHNSPLHF,TRBV6-2/TRBV6-3,TRBJ1-6
CSVLGQGQVYEQYF,TRBV29-1,TRBJ2-7
CASSLPLAGHTQYF,TRBV7-6,TRBJ2-3
CSAPIANTEAFF,TRBV20-1,TRBJ1-1
CASSPPSGQETQYF,TRBV9,TRBJ2-5
CASSSTGRTNTEAFF,TRBV7-8,TRBJ1-1
CASSKRTRTYVETQYF,TRBV11-2,TRBJ2-5
CASSLEMGQVGELFF,TRBV12-3/TRBV12-4,TRBJ2-2
CASRGVTGNQPQHF,TRBV2,TRBJ1-5
CSVDGSMGGVLFF,TRBV29-1,TRBJ1-4
CSARDFMLASSGPGEQYF,TRBV20-1,TRBJ2-7
CASSLDWGVLNEQFF,TRBV7-2,TRBJ2-1
CASSPLGQLNTEAFF,TRBV27,TRBJ1-1
CSARDIQGSGELFF,TRBV20-1,TRBJ2-2
CASSLLDGVETQYF,TRBV27,TRBJ2-5
CASSFRGPTEAFF,TRBV7-9,TRBJ1-1
CSVGTQGDNEQFF,TRBV29-1,TRBJ2-1
CSVRTGIYEQYF,TRBV20-1,TRBJ2-7
CASSYGAGGPDNEQFF,TRBV6-5,TRBJ2-1
CSASGLAGRDEQYF,TRBV20-1,TRBJ2-7
CASSPLNPGTSGAHRGANVLTF,TRBV5-1,TRBJ2-6
CASTDGRAGLIDEQFF,TRBV5-4,TRBJ2-1
CASSRRFQETQYF,TRBV18,TRBJ2-5
CSAPVGSSYNEQFF,TRBV20-1,TRBJ2-1
CASRSGVDTQYF,TRBV7-2,TRBJ2-3
CASSYQQGTDTQYF,TRBV6-5,TRBJ2-3
CAWGPDRALSYNEQFF,TRBV30,TRBJ2-1
CASRSTPGEQFF,TRBV27,TRBJ2-1
CASSLNPGQSSNYEQYF,TRBV23-1,TRBJ2-7
CAWQTGPRGEAFF,TRBV30,TRBJ1-1
CASSLVGAAGGNEQFF,TRBV7-9,TRBJ2-1
CASSIVTGGWGANVLTF,TRBV19,TRBJ2-6
CASSPGLAGEIYNEQFF,TRBV6-5,TRBJ2-1